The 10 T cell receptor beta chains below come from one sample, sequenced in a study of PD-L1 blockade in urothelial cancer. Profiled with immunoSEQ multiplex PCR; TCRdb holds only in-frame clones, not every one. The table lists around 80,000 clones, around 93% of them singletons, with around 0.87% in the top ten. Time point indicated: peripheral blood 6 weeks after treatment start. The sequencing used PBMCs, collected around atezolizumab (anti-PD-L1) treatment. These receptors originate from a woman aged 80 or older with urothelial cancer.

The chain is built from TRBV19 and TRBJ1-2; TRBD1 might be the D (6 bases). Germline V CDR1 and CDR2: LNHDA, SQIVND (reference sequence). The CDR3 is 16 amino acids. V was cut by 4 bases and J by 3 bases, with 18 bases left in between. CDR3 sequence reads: CASSTRSGAQHYGYTF. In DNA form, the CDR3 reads TGTGCCAGTAGTACCCGGTCAGGGGCACAACACTATGGCTACACCTTC. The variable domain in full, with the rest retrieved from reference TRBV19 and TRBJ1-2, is DGGITQSPKYLFRKEGQNVTLSCEQNLNHDAMYWYRQDPGQGLRLIYYSQIVNDFQKGDIAEGYSVSREKKESFPLTVTSAQKNPTAFYLCASSTRSGAQHYGYTFGSGTRLTVV.

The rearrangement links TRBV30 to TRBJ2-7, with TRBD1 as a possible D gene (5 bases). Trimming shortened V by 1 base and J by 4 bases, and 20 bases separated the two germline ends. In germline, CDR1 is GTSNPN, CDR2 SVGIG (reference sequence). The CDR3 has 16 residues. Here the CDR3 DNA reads TGTGCCTGGAGTGCCCCCTCCGCCAGGGCGAATTACGAGCAGTACTTC. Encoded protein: CAWSAPSARANYEQYF.

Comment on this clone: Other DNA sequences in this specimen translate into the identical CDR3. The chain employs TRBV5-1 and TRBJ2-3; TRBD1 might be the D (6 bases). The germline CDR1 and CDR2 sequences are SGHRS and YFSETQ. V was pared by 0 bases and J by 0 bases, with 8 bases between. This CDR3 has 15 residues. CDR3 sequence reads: CASSLGQGSTDTQYF. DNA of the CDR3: TGCGCCAGCAGCTTGGGTCAGGGGAGCACAGATACGCAGTATTTT.

The CDR3 DNA follows: TGTGCCAGCTCACCGGGTCAGGCCTCGGGAGAGCAGTACTTC. Protein: CASSPGQASGEQYF. V and J are TRBV18 and TRBJ2-7, with D tentatively TRBD2 (5 bases). The V end lost 3 bases, the J end lost 7 bases, and 16 bases lay between the germline ends. Germline CDR1 is KGHSH and CDR2 is LQKENI. CDR3 length: 14 amino acids.

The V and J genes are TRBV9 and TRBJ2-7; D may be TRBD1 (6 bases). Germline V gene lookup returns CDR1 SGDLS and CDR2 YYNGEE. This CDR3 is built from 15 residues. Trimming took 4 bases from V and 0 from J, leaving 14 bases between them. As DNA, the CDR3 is TGTGCCAGCAGCCCTGGACAGAGCCCCTCCTACGAGCAGTACTTC. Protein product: CASSPGQSPSYEQYF.

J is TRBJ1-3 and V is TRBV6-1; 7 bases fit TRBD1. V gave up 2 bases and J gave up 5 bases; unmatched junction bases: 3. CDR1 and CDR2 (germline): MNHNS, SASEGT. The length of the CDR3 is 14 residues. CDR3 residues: CASSERDSRNTIYF. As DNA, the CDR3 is TGTGCCAGCAGTGAAAGGGACAGTAGAAACACCATATATTTT.

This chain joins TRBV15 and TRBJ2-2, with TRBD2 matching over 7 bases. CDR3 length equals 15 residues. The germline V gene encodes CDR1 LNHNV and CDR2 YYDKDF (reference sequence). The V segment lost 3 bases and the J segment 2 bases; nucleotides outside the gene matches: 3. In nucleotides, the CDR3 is TGTGCCACCAGCAGTGCTAGCGGAAACACCGGGGAGCTGTTTTTT. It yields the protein CATSSASGNTGELFF.

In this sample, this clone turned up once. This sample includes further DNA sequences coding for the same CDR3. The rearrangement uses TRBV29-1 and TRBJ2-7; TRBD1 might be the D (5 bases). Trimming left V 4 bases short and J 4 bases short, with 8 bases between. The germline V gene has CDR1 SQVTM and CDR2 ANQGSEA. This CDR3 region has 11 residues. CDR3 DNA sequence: TGCAGCGTTGCCACAGGTTACGAGCAGTACTTC. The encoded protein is CSVATGYEQYF.

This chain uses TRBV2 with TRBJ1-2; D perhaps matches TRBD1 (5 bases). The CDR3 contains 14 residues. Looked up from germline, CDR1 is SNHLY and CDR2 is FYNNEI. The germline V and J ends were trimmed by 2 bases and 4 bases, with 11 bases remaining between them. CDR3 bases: TGTGCCAGCAGTGAAAGGGGCTTGGCCTATGGCTACACCTTC. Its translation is CASSERGLAYGYTF.

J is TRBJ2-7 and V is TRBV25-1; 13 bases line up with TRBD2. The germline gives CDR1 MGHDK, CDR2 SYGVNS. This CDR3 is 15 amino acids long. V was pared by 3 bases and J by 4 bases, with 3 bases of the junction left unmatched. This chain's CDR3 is CASSEGTSGKYEQYF. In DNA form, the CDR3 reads TGTGCCAGCAGTGAGGGGACTAGCGGGAAGTACGAGCAGTACTTC.